One and the same sample provided the 23 T cell receptor beta chains below, sequenced in a study of T cell changes during pregnancy in multiple sclerosis. Method: immunoSEQ multiplex PCR; TCRdb's copy keeps in-frame clones and lacks some. The table lists more than 40,000 clones, 75% to 95% of them singletons. This material consisted of CD8+ T cells from peripheral blood mononuclear cells, taken after pregnancy. These receptor sequences come from a female donor with multiple sclerosis, enrolled in a pregnancy study.

V usage is TRBV6-1 and J usage is TRBJ2-7, with 11 bases that match TRBD2. Germline V CDR1 and CDR2: MNHNS, SASEGT. The CDR3 extends over 16 amino acids. J lost 4 bases, V lost 1 base, and 6 bases had no gene match. CDR3 DNA: TGTGCCAGCAGTGAAGAGCCTAGCGGGAGGAGTTACGAGCAGTACTTC. Protein: CASSEEPSGRSYEQYF.

V and J are TRBV19 and TRBJ1-2, with D possibly TRBD1 on 6 matching bases. CDR1 and CDR2 (germline): LNHDA, SQIVND (reference sequence). This CDR3 has 14 amino acids. The germline V and J ends were trimmed by 5 bases and 2 bases, with 12 bases remaining between them. The CDR3 region has the DNA TGTGCCAGTAGTTCAGGGGCCCTAAACTATGGCTACACCTTC. Protein: CASSSGALNYGYTF.

The chain links TRBV10-2 to TRBJ1-5; a weak D match, TRBD1 (6 bases). Germline CDR1 is WSHSY and CDR2 is SAAADI. The CDR3 consists of 14 residues. The V and J ends lost 3 bases and 4 bases respectively, with 10 bases between them. This chain's CDR3 is CASSDGQPNQPQHF. The DNA of the CDR3 is TGCGCCAGCAGTGACGGACAGCCTAATCAGCCCCAGCATTTT.

CDR3 sequence: CASSQDGVPPLHF. In nucleotides, the CDR3 is TGCGCCAGCAGCCAAGACGGAGTTCCACCCCTCCACTTT. The chain combines TRBV4-3 with TRBJ1-6; no firm D call. The CDR3 totals 13 residues. Germline V gene data show CDR1 as LGHNA and CDR2 as YSLEER. Between the trimmed V and J ends, which lost 0 bases and 11 bases, there was a span of 8 bases.

This chain connects TRBV19 to TRBJ2-7; 8 nucleotides agree with TRBD1. The CDR3 consists of 17 residues. The germline V gene has CDR1 LNHDA and CDR2 SQIVND (reference sequence). V was pared by 3 bases and J by 5 bases, with 15 bases of the junction left unmatched. Written as DNA, the CDR3 is TGTGCCAGTAGTATTAATTGGCTGACCGACAGGGGTAACGAGCAGTACTTC. Encoded protein: CASSINWLTDRGNEQYF.

This clone has just one count. This chain joins TRBV29-1 and TRBJ2-3, with D tentatively TRBD1 (5 bases). The CDR3 loop spans 14 amino acids. V lost 6 bases to trimming and J lost 5 bases, with 18 bases between them. Germline-derived CDR1 and CDR2 are SQVTM and ANQGSEA. The CDR3 is CSVVDRTSEDTQYF. CDR3 coding DNA: TGCAGCGTCGTTGACCGGACATCAGAAGATACGCAGTATTTT.

The V and J genes are TRBV19 and TRBJ1-2; D is perhaps TRBD1 (6 bases). The CDR3 is 15 amino acids. Trimming left V 2 bases short and J 4 bases short, with 14 bases between. Per the germline V gene, CDR1 is LNHDA and CDR2 is SQIVND (reference sequence). The CDR3 sequence is CASSISRQAIYGYTF. The DNA for the CDR3 is TGTGCCAGTAGTATATCTCGACAGGCGATCTATGGCTACACCTTC.

The V call is TRBV27, the J call TRBJ2-5; a possible D gene is TRBD2 (6 bases). The CDR3 loop spans 15 amino acids. Germline CDR1 and CDR2: MNHEY and SMNVEV (reference sequence). Trimming took 1 base from V and 1 from J, leaving 10 bases between them. As DNA, the CDR3 is TGTGCCAGCAGTTTATGGGGGGACTTCCAAGAGACCCAGTACTTC. Its translation is CASSLWGDFQETQYF.

This clone qualifies as large (0.1 to 1%). Distinct nucleotide sequences in the sample also encode this CDR3. The chain joins TRBV27 to TRBJ1-6, with TRBD1 as a possible D gene (6 bases). Trimming cost V 6 bases and J 6 bases, with 15 bases left between them. CDR3 size: 15 residues. CDR1 is MNHEY, CDR2 SMNVEV, per germline (reference sequence). CDR3 in DNA: TGTGCCAGCAGCTTAACCACCAGGGGTAATTCACCCCTCCACTTT. Amino acids: CASSLTTRGNSPLHF.

With regard to this clone: Additional DNA sequences in this sample encode the identical CDR3. This sequence joins TRBV19 and TRBJ2-7, with 8 bases lining up with TRBD2. Germline CDR1 reads LNHDA; CDR2 reads SQIVND (reference sequence). The V and J ends lost 3 bases and 4 bases, in that order; junction bases with no gene match: 2. The CDR3 spans 13 residues. Here the CDR3 reads CASSITGGYEQYF. The CDR3 DNA sequence: TGTGCCAGTAGTATCACGGGGGGGTACGAGCAGTACTTC. Using reference TRBV19 and TRBJ2-7 for the parts outside the CDR3, the full variable domain is DGGITQSPKYLFRKEGQNVTLSCEQNLNHDAMYWYRQDPGQGLRLIYYSQIVNDFQKGDIAEGYSVSREKKESFPLTVTSAQKNPTAFYLCASSITGGYEQYFGPGTRLTVT.

The genes are TRBV25-1 and TRBJ2-7, with 9 bases aligning to TRBD1. CDR1 and CDR2 (germline): MGHDK, SYGVNS. V shed 5 bases, J shed 3 bases, and the junction held 8 bases outside the gene matches. The CDR3 spans 15 residues. The CDR3 DNA sequence: TGTGCCAGCAGTCGTCCCGGGACAGGGAGCTACGAGCAGTACTTC. Translating gives CASSRPGTGSYEQYF.

The chain uses TRBV12-5 and TRBJ2-7, with TRBD1 matching over 8 bases. The germline V gene encodes CDR1 LGHNT and CDR2 FRNRAP. CDR3 size: 15 residues. The ends lost 6 bases at V and 2 bases at J; junction bases unmatched: 9. The CDR3 coding sequence is TGTGCTAGTGGCGATGGACCGGGACAGGCCTACGAGCAGTACTTC. This sequence encodes CASGDGPGQAYEQYF.

J is TRBJ2-3 and V is TRBV7-9, with TRBD2 matching 7 bases. Germline trimming cut 1 base from V and 0 bases from J; bases unmatched to any gene: 4. CDR1 is SEHNR and CDR2 is FQNEAQ in the germline V gene (reference sequence). This CDR3 is built from 16 residues. The CDR3 DNA follows: TGTGCCAGCAGCTTAGTAGCTAGCGGAAGCACAGATACGCAGTATTTT. It specifies CASSLVASGSTDTQYF.

The V call is TRBV7-9, the J call TRBJ2-7, with a weak D call TRBD1 (6 bases). Germline assignment: CDR1 SEHNR and CDR2 FQNEAQ (reference sequence). V lost 5 bases to trimming and J lost 0 bases, with 17 bases between them. CDR3 length: 16 residues. CDR3 DNA: TGTGCCAGCAGCGCCCTACAGGGACGATCCTCCTACGAGCAGTACTTC. It encodes CASSALQGRSSYEQYF. The full variable domain, with the rest looked up from reference TRBV7-9 and TRBJ2-7, is DTGVSQNPRHKITKRGQNVTFRCDPISEHNRLYWYRQTLGQGPEFLTYFQNEAQLEKSRLLSDRFSAERPKGSFSTLEIQRTEQGDSAMYLCASSALQGRSSYEQYFGPGTRLTVT.

This clone has only a few counts. The genes are TRBV7-3 and TRBJ2-3; 13 nucleotides line up with TRBD2. CDR1 and CDR2 (germline): SGHTA, FQGTGA. Trimming removed 5 bases from V and 3 bases from J; junction bases left unmatched: 11. This CDR3 has 18 residues. The CDR3 protein is CASSPRPGLAGRTDTQYF. The CDR3 coding sequence is TGTGCCAGCAGCCCCCGCCCGGGACTAGCGGGGCGAACAGATACGCAGTATTTT.

The chain employs TRBV5-1 and TRBJ2-7; a weak D match, TRBD1 (5 bases). There are 14 residues in the CDR3. Trimming removed 4 bases at V and 2 bases at J, with 13 bases between. Germline CDR1 SGHRS, CDR2 YFSETQ. The CDR3 sequence is CASSERQSPYEQYF. The CDR3 coding sequence is TGCGCCAGCAGCGAAAGACAGAGTCCCTACGAGCAGTACTTC.

V and J are TRBV6-5 and TRBJ2-7; D perhaps matches TRBD1 (5 bases). V lost 5 bases and J 0 bases, leaving 14 bases between the germline ends. The germline V gene has CDR1 MNHEY and CDR2 SVGAGI. There are 15 residues in the CDR3. The CDR3 bases are TGTGCCAGCAGTCTTAAACACGACAGCTCCTACGAGCAGTACTTC. Its protein product is CASSLKHDSSYEQYF.

This chain links TRBV6-1 with TRBJ1-3; perhaps TRBD1 as D (5 bases). The CDR3 spans 15 residues. The ends were cut back, 3 bases at V and 4 bases at J, with 13 bases in the middle. From germline, CDR1 is MNHNS and CDR2 SASEGT. The CDR3 is CASSEGPAGGNTIYF. Here the CDR3 DNA reads TGTGCCAGCAGTGAGGGGCCGGCGGGGGGAAACACCATATATTTT.

The chain combines TRBV5-1 with TRBJ1-2; D not certain. The CDR3 covers 15 residues. Trimming removed 0 bases from V and 3 bases from J, with 12 bases in between. CDR1 and CDR2 from the germline V gene are SGHRS and YFSETQ. CDR3 nucleotide sequence: TGCGCCAGCAGCTTGGCCCCCCCGGGAGACTATGGCTACACCTTC. It encodes CASSLAPPGDYGYTF.

The chain is built from TRBV21-1 and TRBJ2-1; TRBD1, the table's D call, was not compared with the DNA. TRBV21-1 is described as a pseudogene. The CDR3 totals 14 residues. The CDR3 coding sequence is TGTGCCAGCAGCAAAGGAACAGGGGACAGTGAGCAGTTCTTC. This codes for CASSKGTGDSEQFF.

V gene TRBV9 combines with J gene TRBJ2-3; D is possibly TRBD2 (5 bases). V lost 3 bases, J lost 2 bases, and 19 bases lay in between. The CDR3 is 17 amino acids. Germline-derived CDR1 and CDR2 are SGDLS and YYNGEE. The CDR3 spells CASSEPASGSVTDTQYF. The CDR3 DNA sequence: TGTGCCAGCAGCGAACCAGCGAGCGGATCCGTCACAGATACGCAGTATTTT.

This chain uses TRBV27 with TRBJ2-7; D gene unclear. Germline V gene lookup returns CDR1 MNHEY and CDR2 SMNVEV (reference sequence). This CDR3 has 14 residues. Trimming pared 2 bases from V and 0 bases from J, leaving 8 bases between. The CDR3 reads CASSLSVSSYEQYF. DNA of the CDR3: TGTGCCAGCAGTTTAAGCGTGAGCTCCTACGAGCAGTACTTC.

V usage is TRBV9 and J usage is TRBJ2-7; TRBD1 matches at 7 bases. Germline CDR1 and CDR2: SGDLS and YYNGEE. The CDR3 has 15 residues. V lost 0 bases to trimming and J lost 3 bases; unmatched junction nucleotides: 6. The CDR3 here is CASSVEGTAVYEQYF. DNA for the CDR3: TGTGCCAGCAGCGTAGAGGGGACAGCAGTCTACGAGCAGTACTTC.